This TCR beta chain was recovered during a study of tumor and adjacent non-tumor tissue in lung cancer. The library came from three nested PCR rounds adapted from ARM-PCR protocols. From the multiplex PCR reads, TCRdb called clonotypes with MiXCR, one entry per CDR3 protein. The sample records 60,000 to 65,000 distinct CDR3 sequences, roughly two thirds being singletons. The template was RNA from unsorted bulk tissue. This non-tumor lung sample came from over 3 cm beyond the tumor edge. Chemotherapy-naive patients with new lung cancer underwent thoracic surgery in China, August–late 2014. Of note for this clonotype: Its antigen is currently unknown.

Study results and caveats: Compared with tumor, normal lung showed significantly lower TCR diversity.

V was shortened by 4 bases and J by 13 bases, with 24 bases between the two germline ends. In germline, CDR1 is SGHNT, CDR2 YYREEE (reference sequence). CDR3 length: 15 amino acids. This TCR came from an older man with non-small cell lung cancer. The sample comprised distant non-tumor lung tissue. V and J are TRBV5-4 and TRBJ2-1; tentatively, D is TRBD1 (6 bases). The CDR3 sequence: CASSAKGCMGQQQFF. Written as DNA, the CDR3 is TGTGCCAGCAGCGCAAAGGGGTGTATGGGACAACAACAGTTCTTC.